Listed here are 26 T cell receptor beta chains from one sample, sequenced in a study of early T cells in non-severe SARS-CoV-2 infection. TCRdb independently ran MiXCR on the 5' RACE reads; one entry per CDR3 protein. Of roughly 66,000 distinct CDR3 sequences in the sample, roughly 10% were seen once. Material: whole blood. The source is an adult who was a healthcare worker with PCR-confirmed SARS-CoV-2 infection or an uninfected control (not recorded which).

This clonotype occurred many times. One end of the junction fails to match germline, which may point to a read error. This CDR3 is CASSYSRREGHEQFF. In DNA form, the CDR3 reads TGTGCCAGCAGTTACTCGAGAAGGGAGGGTCATGAGCAATTCTTC. The chain couples TRBV6-2 or TRBV6-3 to TRBJ2-1, with 7 bases lining up with TRBD2. This CDR3 contains 15 residues. Germline CDR1 is MNHEY and CDR2 is SVGEGT.

This chain connects TRBV9 to TRBJ2-7; a possible D gene is TRBD1 (6 bases). The V and J ends lost 0 bases and 7 bases respectively, with 11 bases between them. The length of the CDR3 is 13 residues. CDR1 and CDR2 from the germline V gene are SGDLS and YYNGEE. In nucleotides, the CDR3 is TGTGCCAGCAGCGTAGCTTACAGGGTTGAGCAGTACTTC. Translating it yields CASSVAYRVEQYF.

This clonotype was recorded a few times. This chain connects TRBV21-1 to TRBJ2-3; TRBD1 is the table's D call, not checked against the DNA. TRBV21-1 is a documented pseudogene. CDR3 length: 17 amino acids. Here the CDR3 reads CASSNIGDRTRTDTQYF. The CDR3 DNA sequence: TGTGCCAGCAGCAATATAGGGGACAGGACCCGCACAGATACGCAGTATTTT.

This clonotype has a handful of counts. The gene calls are TRBV7-9 and TRBJ2-5; tentatively, D is TRBD2 (5 bases). The ends were cut back, 1 base at V and 0 bases at J, with 6 bases in the middle. This CDR3 contains 14 residues. CDR1 is SEHNR, CDR2 FQNEAQ, per germline (reference sequence). The CDR3 nucleotides are TGTGCCAGCAGCTTAGTGCGGGACCAAGAGACCCAGTACTTC. It codes for CASSLVRDQETQYF.

CDR3 DNA: TGTGCCACCAGCAGAGGGGATAGCAACGACGAGCAGTACTTC. This gives the protein CATSRGDSNDEQYF. The chain combines TRBV15 with TRBJ2-7, with D unresolved. The V end lost 1 base, the J end lost 5 bases, and 12 bases lay between the germline ends. The CDR3 has 14 residues. Germline V gives CDR1 LNHNV, CDR2 YYDKDF (reference sequence).

This clonotype was counted ten times or more. The genes are TRBV6-2 or TRBV6-3 and TRBJ2-2; 8 positions agree with TRBD2. The CDR3 consists of 15 residues. With V trimmed by 4 bases and J by 5 bases, 6 bases remained unmatched. CDR1 MNHEY and CDR2 SVGEGT come from the germline V gene. In nucleotides, the CDR3 is TGTGCCAGCAGTTCCCTAGCGGGTTGGACCGGGGAGCTGTTTTTT. Its translation: CASSSLAGWTGELFF.

The table lists this clonotype with a few counts. The chain uses TRBV28 and TRBJ2-5; no clear D gene. Trimming took 6 bases from V and 5 from J, leaving 19 bases between them. Germline V gene sequence: CDR1 MDHEN, CDR2 SYDVKM. The CDR3 has 15 amino acids. The CDR3: CASSILRSLRETQYF. CDR3 coding DNA: TGTGCCAGCAGCATCCTGCGAAGCCTGAGGGAGACCCAGTACTTC.

In this sample, this clonotype turned up many times. The CDR3 reads CSGVGTGIHEQYF. DNA for the CDR3: TGCAGCGGAGTAGGGACAGGGATCCACGAGCAGTACTTC. The chain recombines TRBV29-1 with TRBJ2-7; 9 bases match TRBD1. Germline CDR1 SQVTM, CDR2 ANQGSEA. The CDR3 is 13 amino acids. After removal of 7 bases from V and 5 bases from J, the junction contained 9 bases not matched to a gene.

V usage is TRBV20-1 and J usage is TRBJ2-1, with D possibly being TRBD1 (5 bases). The V and J ends lost 3 bases and 9 bases respectively, with 15 bases between them. The CDR3 loop spans 13 amino acids. Germline V gene data show CDR1 as DFQATT and CDR2 as SNEGSKA (reference sequence). The CDR3 DNA is TGCAGTGCTAGGAGACAAGGGGTCGGTGAGCAGTTCTTC. Translating it yields CSARRQGVGEQFF.

V usage is TRBV24-1 and J usage is TRBJ2-3; perhaps TRBD1 as D (6 bases). The CDR3 extends over 17 amino acids. V shed 4 bases and J shed 1 base, with 17 bases lying between them. Germline values: CDR1 KGHDR, CDR2 SFDVKD. For the CDR3, the DNA is TGTGCCACCAGTGACCGTGGACAGCCCTGTCGCACAGATACGCAGTATTTT. Its protein is CATSDRGQPCRTDTQYF.

Many counts were recorded for this clonotype. The genes are TRBV6-5 and TRBJ2-1; TRBD2 matches 7 bases. Germline V lookup: CDR1 MNHEY, CDR2 SVGAGI. The CDR3 extends over 18 amino acids. V lost 6 bases, J lost 3 bases, and 17 bases stayed unmatched. CDR3 sequence reads: CASSLRKRSAGDYNEQFF. The CDR3 DNA sequence: TGTGCCAGCAGCCTCCGAAAACGGTCGGCGGGAGACTACAATGAGCAGTTCTTC.

This clonotype was picked up a small number of times. Written as DNA, the CDR3 is TGCAGTGCTAGACCCACGGAGACCCAGTACTTC. It encodes CSARPTETQYF. This chain connects TRBV20-1 to TRBJ2-5; D not certain. Germline loops: CDR1 DFQATT, CDR2 SNEGSKA (reference sequence). CDR3 size: 11 residues. V was trimmed by 2 bases and J by 5 bases, leaving 6 bases between them.

The rearrangement uses TRBV7-9 and TRBJ2-1; perhaps TRBD2 as D (5 bases). The CDR3 extends over 17 amino acids. The germline V gene encodes CDR1 SEHNR and CDR2 FQNEAQ (reference sequence). V dropped 5 bases and J dropped 0 bases, with 17 bases sitting between them. CDR3 DNA sequence: TGTGCCAGCAGCCCGCAGGACTGGAGTAGCTCCTACAATGAGCAGTTCTTC. Its translation is CASSPQDWSSSYNEQFF.

In this sample, this clonotype turned up a few times. The chain uses TRBV5-1 and TRBJ2-1; D gene ambiguous. V lost 1 base and J 0 bases, leaving 14 bases between the germline ends. CDR1 is SGHRS, CDR2 YFSETQ, per germline. The CDR3 contains 17 residues. This chain's CDR3 is CASSLWVKADSYNEQFF. The CDR3 DNA reads as TGCGCCAGCAGCTTGTGGGTGAAGGCGGACTCCTACAATGAGCAGTTCTTC.

The table lists this clonotype with many counts. The chain has TRBV25-1 and TRBJ2-1, with D possibly being TRBD1 or TRBD2 (5 bases each). V lost 3 bases to trimming and J lost 7 bases, with 13 bases between them. The CDR3 contains 14 residues. In germline, CDR1 is MGHDK, CDR2 SYGVNS. CDR3 nucleotide sequence: TGTGCCAGCAGTGACGGGGCAGGGCGTAATGAGCAGTTCTTC. Encoded protein: CASSDGAGRNEQFF.

This clonotype was detected many times. The chain carries TRBV5-1 and TRBJ2-2, with 9 positions matching TRBD2. The CDR3 spans 16 residues. After removal of 0 bases from V and 2 bases from J, the junction contained 2 bases not matched to a gene. Germline assignment: CDR1 SGHRS and CDR2 YFSETQ. In DNA form, the CDR3 reads TGCGCCAGCAGCTTGGGACTAGCGGCTAACACCGGGGAGCTGTTTTTT. Encoded protein: CASSLGLAANTGELFF.

Only a few counts were recorded for this clonotype. A junction boundary mismatches the germline segment, possibly from a read error. This chain uses TRBV29-1 with TRBJ1-2; 7 bases align to TRBD1. The CDR3 runs 13 residues. Germline CDR1 SQVTM, CDR2 ANQGSEA. CDR3 loop: CSAEQGTNYGYTF. CDR3 DNA: TGCAGCGCTGAACAGGGGACAAACTATGGCTACACCTTC. The full variable domain, in which reference TRBV29-1 and TRBJ1-2 provide the parts outside the CDR3, is SAVISQKPSRDICQRGTSLTIQCQVDSQVTMMFWYRQQPGQSLTLIATANQGSEATYESGFVIDKFPISRPNLTFSTLTVSNMSPEDSSIYLCSAEQGTNYGYTFGSGTRLTVV.

This clonotype was recorded a few times. This chain connects TRBV6-6 to TRBJ1-1, with TRBD1 as a possible D gene (6 bases). The germline V gene encodes CDR1 MNHNY and CDR2 SVGAGI (reference sequence). Trimming took 7 bases from V and 11 from J, leaving 20 bases between them. The CDR3 covers 13 residues. CDR3 amino acids: CASIADRISAAFF. CDR3 in DNA: TGTGCCAGCATTGCGGACAGAATCTCCGCCGCTTTCTTT.

This clonotype was recorded at least ten times. The chain joins TRBV18 to TRBJ2-7, with a possible D match to TRBD1 (6 bases). Between the trimmed V and J ends, which lost 0 bases and 2 bases, there was a span of 8 bases. The CDR3 contains 14 residues. The germline CDR1 and CDR2 sequences are KGHSH and LQKENI. CDR3 protein: CASSPPTGPYEQYF. CDR3 bases: TGTGCCAGCTCACCACCGACAGGTCCCTACGAGCAGTACTTC. Complete variable domain (other parts from reference TRBV18 and TRBJ2-7): NAGVMQNPRHLVRRRGQEARLRCSPMKGHSHVYWYRQLPEEGLKFMVYLQKENIIDESGMPKERFSAEFPKEGPSILRIQQVVRGDSAAYFCASSPPTGPYEQYFGPGTRLTVT.

This clonotype was observed many times. The gene calls are TRBV6-5 and TRBJ2-7; 9 bases line up with TRBD1. Germline trimming cut 7 bases from V and 7 bases from J; bases unmatched to any gene: 11. Per the germline V gene, CDR1 is MNHEY and CDR2 is SVGAGI. The CDR3 is 14 residues long. The CDR3 loop is CASTPGQGVTEQYF. The CDR3 DNA reads as TGTGCCAGCACCCCGGGACAGGGCGTAACGGAGCAGTACTTC.

This clonotype has at least ten counts. The J gene is TRBJ2-1, the V gene TRBV5-1, with D perhaps matching TRBD1 or TRBD2 (6 bases each). CDR3 length equals 16 residues. Germline lookup yields CDR1 SGHRS and CDR2 YFSETQ. V lost 0 bases, J lost 4 bases, and 14 bases lay in between. The CDR3 bases are TGCGCCAGCAGCTTGGTGCCCGGGGGCGCGTACAATGAGCAGTTCTTC. Amino acid sequence: CASSLVPGGAYNEQFF.

Only one count was recorded for this clonotype. The V gene is TRBV6-1, the J gene TRBJ2-3; D is unclear. Per germline, CDR1 MNHNS and CDR2 SASEGT. This CDR3 contains 16 residues. The V gene lost 1 base and the J gene lost 0 bases, with 11 bases spanning the gap. CDR3 loop: CASSEVADASTDTQYF. DNA for the CDR3: TGTGCCAGCAGTGAAGTGGCAGATGCTAGCACAGATACGCAGTATTTT.

The table lists this clonotype with a few counts. The chain is built from TRBV18 and TRBJ2-2; D possibly corresponds to TRBD1 (5 bases). The germline CDR1 and CDR2 sequences are KGHSH and LQKENI. Deletions cut 0 bases from V and 7 bases from J, with 6 bases between. The CDR3 loop spans 13 amino acids. The DNA for the CDR3 is TGTGCCAGCTCACCACCGACAGTCGGGGAGCTGTTTTTT. It encodes CASSPPTVGELFF.

At least ten counts were recorded for this clonotype. The chain links TRBV18 to TRBJ2-1; D is perhaps TRBD1 or TRBD2 (5 bases each). The CDR3 runs 16 residues. CDR1 is KGHSH, CDR2 LQKENI, per germline. Trimming took 4 bases from V and 0 from J, leaving 13 bases between them. The chain's CDR3 is CASSRRDASSYNEQFF. The CDR3 region has the DNA TGTGCCAGCTCACGACGGGACGCAAGCTCCTACAATGAGCAGTTCTTC. The variable domain in full, completed from reference TRBV18 and TRBJ2-1, reads NAGVMQNPRHLVRRRGQEARLRCSPMKGHSHVYWYRQLPEEGLKFMVYLQKENIIDESGMPKERFSAEFPKEGPSILRIQQVVRGDSAAYFCASSRRDASSYNEQFFGPGTRLTVL.

This sequence joins TRBV29-1 and TRBJ2-2, with D perhaps TRBD2 (5 bases). Germline CDR1 reads SQVTM; CDR2 reads ANQGSEA. The CDR3 covers 14 residues. The V gene lost 4 bases and the J gene lost 6 bases, with 15 bases spanning the gap. Written as DNA, the CDR3 is TGCAGCGTTGTAGGGCGAACCGGGGCCGGGGAGCTGTTTTTT. It yields the protein CSVVGRTGAGELFF.

This clonotype appeared a single time. This chain joins TRBV7-6 and TRBJ2-3; 7 nucleotides match TRBD2. V lost 5 bases, J lost 4 bases, and 15 bases stayed unmatched. This CDR3 has 17 amino acids. Germline CDR1 reads SGHVS; CDR2 reads FNYEAQ. Written as DNA, the CDR3 is TGTGCCAGCAGCACCCGGACTAGTTTTTTCCGCCCAGATACGCAGTATTTT. Encoded protein: CASSTRTSFFRPDTQYF.